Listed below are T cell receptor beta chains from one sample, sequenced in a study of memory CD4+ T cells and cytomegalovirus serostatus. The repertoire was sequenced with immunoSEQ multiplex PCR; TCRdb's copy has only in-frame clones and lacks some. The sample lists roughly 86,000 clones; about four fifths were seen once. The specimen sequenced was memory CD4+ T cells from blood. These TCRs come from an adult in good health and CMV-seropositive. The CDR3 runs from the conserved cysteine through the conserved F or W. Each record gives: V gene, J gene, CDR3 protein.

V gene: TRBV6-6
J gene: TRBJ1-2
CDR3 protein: CASSSLEGQGEVLYTF

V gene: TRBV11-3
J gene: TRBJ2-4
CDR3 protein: CASSLGGLEDIQYF

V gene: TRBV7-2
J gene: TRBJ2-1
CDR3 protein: CASSLVPLFSYNEQFF

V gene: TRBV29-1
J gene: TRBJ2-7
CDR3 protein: CSDLDKSGAYEQYF

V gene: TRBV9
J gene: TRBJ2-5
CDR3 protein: CASSVGGASGRVETQYF

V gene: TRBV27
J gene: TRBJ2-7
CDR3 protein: CASSRKLGGWDEQYF

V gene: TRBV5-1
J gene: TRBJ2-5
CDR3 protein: CASSLDGNQETQYF

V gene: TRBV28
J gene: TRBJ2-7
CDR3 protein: CASSLVSEYRYEQYF

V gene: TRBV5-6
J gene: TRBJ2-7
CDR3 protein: CASSLQGEQYF

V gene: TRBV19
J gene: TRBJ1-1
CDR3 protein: CASSIRGVNTEAFF

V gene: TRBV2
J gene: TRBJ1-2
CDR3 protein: CASKKEGLGGYTF

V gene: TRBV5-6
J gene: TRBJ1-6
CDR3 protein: CASSFYRGLDSPLHF

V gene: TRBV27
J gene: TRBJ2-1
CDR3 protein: CASSPTPTRLTRYNEQFF

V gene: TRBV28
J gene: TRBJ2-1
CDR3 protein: CASSSERTLWFF

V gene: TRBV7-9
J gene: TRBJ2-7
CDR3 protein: CASSFRTPGQAYEQYF

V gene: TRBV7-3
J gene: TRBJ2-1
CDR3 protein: CASRPRETYNEQFF

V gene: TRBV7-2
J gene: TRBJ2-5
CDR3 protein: CASSLALKQETQYF

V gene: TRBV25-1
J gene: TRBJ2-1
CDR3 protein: CASSTGSNEQFF

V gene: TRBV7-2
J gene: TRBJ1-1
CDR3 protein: CASSLYRHTEAFF

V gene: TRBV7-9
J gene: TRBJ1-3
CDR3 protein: CASSLAGSSGNTIYF

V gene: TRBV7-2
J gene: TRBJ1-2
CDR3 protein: CASSLERGDGYTF

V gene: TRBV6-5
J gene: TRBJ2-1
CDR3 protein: CASSYSGTGVYEQFF

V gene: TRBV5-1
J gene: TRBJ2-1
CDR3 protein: CASSLGAGGLLYNEQFF

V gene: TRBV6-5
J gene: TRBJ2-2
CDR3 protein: CASSLDRGAGELFF

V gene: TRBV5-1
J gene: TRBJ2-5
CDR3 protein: CASSVGTAQETQYF

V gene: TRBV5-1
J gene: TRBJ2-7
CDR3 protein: CASSLAPDQTYEQYF

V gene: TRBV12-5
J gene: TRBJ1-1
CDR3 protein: CASGLTGPPNTEAFF

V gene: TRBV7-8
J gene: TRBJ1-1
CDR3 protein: CASSSGTGGTEAFF

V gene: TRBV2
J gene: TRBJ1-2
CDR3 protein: CASEGNPKDGYTF

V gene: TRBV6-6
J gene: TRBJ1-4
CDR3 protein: CASRPTSGLMGEKLFF

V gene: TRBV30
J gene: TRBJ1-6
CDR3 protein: CAWDAGGSPLHF

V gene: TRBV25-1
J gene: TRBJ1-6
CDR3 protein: CASSGWTDNSPLHF

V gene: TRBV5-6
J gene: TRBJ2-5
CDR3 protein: CASSLPGGETQYF

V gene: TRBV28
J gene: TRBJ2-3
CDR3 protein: CAALSQYPTAFTDTQYF

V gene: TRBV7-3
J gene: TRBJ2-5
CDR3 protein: CASSLRDRETQYF

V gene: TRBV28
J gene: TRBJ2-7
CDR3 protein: CASSSQTPEQYF

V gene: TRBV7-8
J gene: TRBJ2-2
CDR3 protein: CASSLSGSGAGELFF

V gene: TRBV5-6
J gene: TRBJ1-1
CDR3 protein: CASSLYQGNTEAFF

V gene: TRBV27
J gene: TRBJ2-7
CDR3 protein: CASSLSWTGPYEQYF

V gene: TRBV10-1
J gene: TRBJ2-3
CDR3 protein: CASSTDTQYF

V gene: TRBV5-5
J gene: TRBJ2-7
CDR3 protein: CASSLSGREDEQYF

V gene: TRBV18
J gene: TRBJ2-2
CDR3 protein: CASSPVEGTGELFF

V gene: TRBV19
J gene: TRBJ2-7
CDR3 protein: CASSIDGGGSYEQYF

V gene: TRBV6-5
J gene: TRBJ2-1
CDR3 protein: CASSYRGLAGRGEQFF

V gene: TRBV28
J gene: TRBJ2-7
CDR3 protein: CASSFSGSYEQYF

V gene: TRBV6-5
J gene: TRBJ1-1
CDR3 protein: CASSYSFTVETEAFF

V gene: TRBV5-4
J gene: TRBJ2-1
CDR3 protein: CASSSYEYNEQFF

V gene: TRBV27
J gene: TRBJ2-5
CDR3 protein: CASSWGRLSKQETQYF

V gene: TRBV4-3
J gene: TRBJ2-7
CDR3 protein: CASSQTYGGEQYF